This T cell receptor beta chain was profiled in a study of read filtering for tumor transcriptome and immune sequencing (dated by TCRdb to 2020 to 2021). General notes on the study: The cohort was composed of more than 16 male and about 14 female patients, with a mean age of 65.9 years and an age range of roughly 45 to 85. By revised international staging, 8 patients were R-ISS I, 16 were R-ISS II and more than five were R-ISS III. After DNase treatment, whole-transcriptome libraries were prepared with the TruSeq RNA Access Library Prep Kit. Per sample, about 4.05 to 10.27 million TCR-region mapped reads were obtained with IR-seq, compared with only about 80 to 1,300 with RNA-seq. TCR repertoires obtained by targeted immune repertoire sequencing and by bulk whole-transcriptome sequencing performed on the same bone marrow samples were compared. One of the main goals was to work out a read-filtering strategy for immune repertoire data, in particular whether clonotypes backed by only a single read should be removed. Overall results and qualifications from the work: IR-seq captured clonotypes at much higher depth and more reliably than RNA-seq, and smaller IR-seq throughput sufficed to identify most shared clonotypes. Single-read clonotypes made up around 80% of clonotypes but only approximately 4% of total reads in IR-seq, compared with approximately 75% of clonotypes and 44.6% of reads in RNA-seq. Removing single-read clonotypes increased the correlation between IR-seq and RNA-seq shared clonotype proportions. Rather than purified T cells, the sorted CD138-negative fraction was a mixed bone marrow immune population.

The Immunoverse kit was used to build TCR libraries from about 430 ng RNA, with molecular barcoded adaptors covering alpha/delta and beta/gamma chains. TCR library preparation used the same RNA that was used for transcriptome sequencing. TCR libraries were sequenced on an Illumina HiSeq 4000 with 2 x 150 cycles. Per the original workflow: TCR reads were aligned to human V, D, J and C references and assembled into CDR3 clonotypes with MiXCR, including quality filtering and error correction. Clonotype counts and gene usage diversity were analyzed with the tcR package in R. Raw mapping reads were checked after the RNA-seq reads had been mapped by STAR aligner version 2.5.3a onto the human GRCh37 genome. To test how sequencing depth affected the clonotypes detected, IR-seq fastq files were randomly downsampled with Seqtk 1.3. TCRdb ran its own pipeline on the public reads, namely fastp trimming at Q25 and MiXCR clone calling, and kept in-frame beta chains. Identical CDR3 protein sequences are pooled into one entry, listed with their most common genes and DNA. Clone size and V and J calls follow TCRdb, not the original study. Counted in this sample were about 24,000 distinct CDR3 sequences; roughly 22% of them appeared once. The top ten clones comprise more than 45% of the sample.

The germline V gene provides CDR1 SGHAT and CDR2 FQNNGV. The CDR3 holds 14 amino acids from the cysteine to the phenylalanine. Just CDR3 DNA is preserved here, 42 bases in frame from base 1. Comments on this clonotype: What this receptor recognizes is not known. The junction and the germline gene differ at one end; a read error may be behind it.

Bone marrow was sampled from every patient at the time of active disease. Isolation of bone marrow mononuclear cells was performed by Ficoll-Hypaque density gradient centrifugation. To remove myeloma plasma cells, the cells were labeled with CD138 magnetic microbeads on a MACS separator, and CD138-negative cells were then collected by negative selection. The purity of the isolated cells was checked by flow cytometry with CD138 antibodies on an Attune NxT. TRIzol reagent was used to extract total RNA, which was then quantified with a NanoDrop spectrophotometer. Paired RNA-seq and IR-seq were performed on each patient's CD138-negative bone marrow sample.

Sequencing input: a population of CD138-negative cells sorted from bone marrow. The cell subset or site label here, explained by the study, means: bone marrow mononuclear cells depleted of CD138+ plasma/myeloma cells by negative magnetic selection. The chain was built from TRBV11-2 and TRBJ2-2; TRBD1 is a weak D gene call, 6 bases matching. The source of this sequence is a donor aged 40 or older with multiple myeloma. The CDR3 here reads CASSLDSNTEELFF. The nucleotide sequence is given as TGTGCCAGCAGCTTGGACAGCAACACCGAGGAGCTGTTTTTT. The CDR3, completed at both ends by the reference TRBV11-2 and TRBJ2-2 genes, gives the full variable domain EAGVAQSPRYKIIEKRQSVAFWCNPISGHATLYWYQQILGQGPKLLIQFQNNGVVDDSQLPKDRFSAERLKGVDSTLKIQPAKLEDSAVYLCASSLDSNTEELFFGEGSRLTVL.